This T cell receptor (beta chain) derives from a study of blood T cell repertoires in COVID-19. About the study: Italy, Spain and the United States were the sources of the convalescent and acute COVID-19 samples. Sources were T cells, B-cell-depleted T cells, or PBMCs; the material itself was cDNA or gDNA.

Original processing methods: Researchers report that nucleated cell counts were estimated from reference gene primer amplification. Repertoires were generated with immunoSEQ multiplex PCR, while TCRdb's copy carries only in-frame clones and drops some. V and J calls and clone size are those listed in that table; D and trimming were worked out from the DNA. The sample contains 120,000 to 150,000 clones, more than 65% of which appear only once. V was cut by 3 bases and J by 1 base, with 9 bases left in between. The length of the CDR3 is 14 residues. CDR1 KGHSH and CDR2 LQKENI come from the germline V gene.

This TCR was recovered from a woman aged 50 to 60 in a cohort sampled during active or convalescent COVID-19. V and J are TRBV18 and TRBJ1-2; D might be TRBD1 (6 bases). The sample was peripheral blood. The CDR3 coding sequence is TGTGCCAGCTCACCTGCAGGGGATAACTATGGCTACACCTTC. Translation: CASSPAGDNYGYTF.